The 10 T cell receptor beta chains reported below all come from one sample, sequenced in a study of shared clonotypes between healthy human individuals. Produced via immunoSEQ multiplex PCR; TCRdb's table is partial and in-frame only. The sample records approximately 940,000 clones, more than 75% being singletons. Material: memory CD4+ T cells sorted from blood. As to subset: CD45RA-negative fraction. These receptors were obtained from a man younger than 35 in good health.

About this clone itself: A read error may explain this, as a much larger clone is one base away. J is TRBJ1-1 and V is TRBV10-3, with TRBD1 matching over 7 bases. The CDR3 totals 13 residues. Unmatched junction bases numbered 6, after V lost 10 bases and J lost 1 base. CDR1 ENHRY and CDR2 SYGVKD come from the germline V gene. CDR3 in DNA: TGTGCCAGCATTCGACAGGGGAACACTGAAGCTTTCTTT. It translates to CASIRQGNTEAFF.

This sequence joins TRBV15 and TRBJ1-5; 8 nucleotides match TRBD1. The trim removed 1 base at V and 6 bases at J, leaving 5 bases unmatched. Germline loops: CDR1 LNHNV, CDR2 YYDKDF (reference sequence). The length of the CDR3 is 15 residues. The CDR3 DNA is TGTGCCACCAGCAGAGGACAGGGGAGTCGTCAGCCCCAGCATTTT. Encoded protein: CATSRGQGSRQPQHF. The complete variable domain, with remaining parts taken from reference TRBV15 and TRBJ1-5, reads DAMVIQNPRYQVTQFGKPVTLSCSQTLNHNVMYWYQQKSSQAPKLLFHYYDKDFNNEADTPDNFQSRRPNTSFCFLDIRSPGLGDTAMYLCATSRGQGSRQPQHFGDGTRLSIL.

This clone has a handful of counts. This chain connects TRBV11-2 to TRBJ2-1, with D perhaps TRBD2 (5 bases). The ends were cut back, 3 bases at V and 1 base at J, with 10 bases in the middle. The CDR3 extends over 15 amino acids. Germline V gene lookup returns CDR1 SGHAT and CDR2 FQNNGV. CDR3 protein: CASSFTSMSYNEQFF. The CDR3 region has the DNA TGTGCCAGCAGCTTTACTAGTATGTCCTACAATGAGCAGTTCTTC.

The chain has TRBV5-1 and TRBJ1-3; TRBD1 might be the D (6 bases). Trimming took off 0 bases at V and 2 bases at J, with 21 bases between the two ends. Germline CDR1 reads SGHRS; CDR2 reads YFSETQ. The CDR3 loop spans 19 amino acids. The CDR3: CASSLAGGSNRDTGNTIYF. As DNA, the CDR3 is TGCGCCAGCAGCTTGGCCGGAGGGTCAAACCGGGACACTGGAAACACCATATATTTT.

This sequence joins TRBV7-9 and TRBJ1-6; D gene ambiguous. This CDR3 has 15 amino acids. Germline lookup yields CDR1 SEHNR and CDR2 FQNEAQ (reference sequence). Trimming took 5 bases from V and 8 from J, leaving 16 bases between them. The CDR3 DNA sequence: TGTGCCAGCAGCCGAGGCCCCCCAGAGCATTCACCCCTCCACTTT. Encoded protein: CASSRGPPEHSPLHF.

This chain uses TRBV5-1 with TRBJ2-7; TRBD1 aligns across 7 bases. V was pared by 0 bases and J by 5 bases, with 5 bases of the junction left unmatched. The CDR3 is 14 amino acids. Germline values: CDR1 SGHRS, CDR2 YFSETQ. CDR3 sequence: CASSLDRGWHEQYF. For the CDR3, the DNA is TGCGCCAGCAGCTTGGACAGGGGCTGGCACGAGCAGTACTTC.

J is TRBJ2-5 and V is TRBV11-2; D gene uncertain. V was shortened by 7 bases and J by 1 base, with 10 bases between the two germline ends. The CDR3 contains 13 residues. The germline gives CDR1 SGHAT, CDR2 FQNNGV. As DNA, the CDR3 is TGTGCCAGCACTCGCGGCCTCCAAGAGACCCAGTACTTC. This encodes CASTRGLQETQYF.

This clone occurred a few times. The rearrangement links TRBV6-6 to TRBJ1-5; D is uncertain. The germline V and J ends were trimmed by 3 bases and 10 bases, with 13 bases remaining between them. Germline V CDR1 and CDR2: MNHNY, SVGAGI (reference sequence). CDR3 length: 13 residues. The CDR3 loop reads CASSYVPDRPQHF. The CDR3 DNA follows: TGTGCCAGCAGTTATGTTCCAGACCGACCCCAGCATTTT.

This chain links TRBV9 with TRBJ2-3, with D perhaps TRBD2 (6 bases). V lost 7 bases, J lost 2 bases, and 14 bases lay in between. Looked up from germline, CDR1 is SGDLS and CDR2 is YYNGEE. This CDR3 comprises 14 residues. The CDR3 sequence is CASLPGLLTDTQYF. CDR3 nucleotide sequence: TGTGCCAGCTTGCCGGGACTTCTCACAGATACGCAGTATTTT.

The chain is built from TRBV7-8 and TRBJ2-3; tentative D call: TRBD2 (5 bases). This CDR3 has 17 amino acids. Per the germline V gene, CDR1 is SGHVS and CDR2 is FQNEAQ. V lost 4 bases, J lost 0 bases, and 17 bases lay in between. The CDR3 loop is CASSSPGRRSSTDTQYF. DNA for the CDR3: TGTGCCAGCAGCTCCCCTGGGCGGAGGTCTAGCACAGATACGCAGTATTTT. Full variable domain (remainder filled in from reference TRBV7-8 and TRBJ2-3): GAGVSQSPRYKVAKRGQDVALRCDPISGHVSLFWYQQALGQGPEFLTYFQNEAQLDKSGLPSDRFFAERPEGSVSTLKIQRTQQEDSAVYLCASSSPGRRSSTDTQYFGPGTRLTVL.